The present T cell receptor (beta chain) was sequenced within a study of blood T cell repertoires in COVID-19. The table came from immunoSEQ multiplex PCR; TCRdb's copy has only in-frame clones and leaves some out. Of over 250,000 clones in the sample, over 75% are singletons; the top ten hold 10% to 15%. This CDR3 region has 11 residues. V lost 2 bases, J lost 15 bases, and 7 bases stayed unmatched. Germline CDR1 DFQATT, CDR2 SNEGSKA (reference sequence). This sequence was found in a human donor in a cohort sampled during active COVID-19. Sequenced input: peripheral blood. The V and J genes are TRBV20-1 and TRBJ2-1; 7 bases align to TRBD2. In nucleotides, the CDR3 is TGCAGTGCTAGACGACGGGAGGACGCGTTCTTC. Translation: CSARRREDAFF.